This T cell receptor (beta chain) was sequenced for a study of T cell responses to AZD1222 COVID-19 vaccine (TCRdb year 2021). For the study in its entirety: A total of around 240 trial participants underwent TCR sequencing, of whom about 210 had received two doses of AZD1222 and some 25 had received two doses of the MenACWY control vaccine. Trial participants were enrolled by age into 18-55, 56-69 and 70-plus year subgroups, with about 150, 28 and 57 TCR-sequenced participants respectively. Here is what the overall study found, with its caveats: In the small 56-69-year group, the increase in depth fell short of significance, most likely because of low power. Because no day 14 peak-response samples were available, repertoires were characterized only after the peak T cell response. Conclusions about previously exposed vaccinees are limited because only six or seven AZD1222 recipients were SARS-CoV-2 seropositive at baseline. Epitopes outside the regions mutated in the B.1.351 and B.1.1.7 variants were reportedly recognized by nearly half of the unique spike-specific TCRs. Spike-specific TCR breadth and depth rose significantly after two AZD1222 doses compared with day 0 and with MenACWY recipients. The whole spike protein was spanned by vaccine-associated CD4 TCRs, and dominant responses were seen in regions 160-218 and 743-854. Participants were mostly white British and included more females than males, and it was suggested by the authors that clonal diversity may have been underestimated.

Trimming accounts for 4 bases at V and 5 bases at J, while the number of junction bases matched to no gene is 14. From a lookup of the germline V gene, CDR1 and CDR2 are SGDLS and YYNGEE. Inclusive of the bounding cysteine and phenylalanine, the CDR3 is 16 residues long. Here the CDR3 DNA is all that survives: 48 bases in frame from base 1. The CDR3 regions of human TCRbeta chains were subjected to immunosequencing. Regarding the original processing steps: Repertoire TCRs were matched against a reference library of SARS-CoV-2-specific TCRs generated with the MIRA antigen-specificity platform. Breadth meant the fraction of unique TCRs that were SARS-CoV-2-associated, whereas depth meant the fraction of total T cells that were SARS-CoV-2-associated. Using the MIRA data, every spike-specific TCR was mapped to the spike region that the TCR reacted to and assigned to either a CD4 or a CD8 class. Log10-transformed breadth and depth values were compared by one-way ANOVA with Sidak's multiple comparisons tests. Not all clones reach the TCRdb copy of this immuneACCESS table, which keeps in-frame sequences only. Checked studies attribute under half of the gap to unresolved V genes and leave the rest unexplained. V and J calls plus clone size are reproduced from that table; the DNA served to infer D and trimming. This sample holds 75,000 to 95,000 clones; around 85% were observed only once. The top ten clones comprise 4.5% of the sample.

As concerns this clone: The target of this receptor is not known. No qualities accompany the bases; no much larger clone lies one base away.

The time point label of this sample denotes: about 28 days (+/-7) after the second vaccine dose. AZD1222 recipients given second doses at about 4 weeks or at about 12 weeks were pooled, since spike-specific TCR depth and breadth were not found to differ between the two schedules. Vaccinee samples came from UK trials COV001 and COV002, including a single-blind randomized controlled phase 2/3 trial of AZD1222 (ChAdOx1 nCoV-19) in healthy adults. For TCRbeta chain sequencing, PBMC samples from trial participants were taken at day 0 and at day 28 after the second dose. The V and J segments used are TRBV9 and TRBJ2-7; 8 junctional bases match TRBD1. This specimen was peripheral blood, taken 28 days after the second AZD1222 dose. The sequence was collected from an adult who received the AZD1222 COVID-19 vaccine. The CDR3 corresponds to CASSPRFRQGRNEQYF. In nucleotide form, the sequence is TGTGCCAGCAGCCCCCGTTTCCGACAGGGGCGGAACGAGCAGTACTTC.